This TCR beta chain was sequenced in a study of Ad26.COV2.S vaccination and SARS-CoV-2 variants. Study background: Vaccine-arm donor from the placebo-controlled COV1001 Ad26.COV2.S trial. The study's findings and limits: People who got the vaccine or the placebo had similar non-spike TCR breadth.

Clones were sequenced by immunoSEQ multiplex PCR, and TCRdb holds only the in-frame ones, with some missing. Among around 320,000 clones, 85% to 90% were seen once, and the ten largest hold roughly 2.1%. With respect to this clone: Its antigen is as yet unknown.

Treatment specified: roughly 20 received Ad26.COV2.S at low or high dose, single or two shots; roughly five received placebo; per-sample allocation not given. The study sampled participants on day 63 after the first vaccine or placebo injection. In Boston, an adult donor aged 18-55 years took part. The CDR3 extends over 14 amino acids. Germline CDR1 is KGHSH and CDR2 is LQKENI. V dropped 4 bases and J dropped 5 bases, with 14 bases sitting between them. This specimen consisted of peripheral blood, obtained in a trial of Ad26.COV2.S vaccine versus placebo. The chain uses TRBV18 and TRBJ2-5; a possible D gene is TRBD1 (6 bases). The sequence derives from a person aged 18 to 65 who received the Ad26.COV2.S COVID-19 vaccine or a placebo. The CDR3 protein is CASSLSKGVETQYF. The CDR3 nucleotides are TGTGCCAGCTCACTGAGCAAGGGGGTCGAGACCCAGTACTTC.